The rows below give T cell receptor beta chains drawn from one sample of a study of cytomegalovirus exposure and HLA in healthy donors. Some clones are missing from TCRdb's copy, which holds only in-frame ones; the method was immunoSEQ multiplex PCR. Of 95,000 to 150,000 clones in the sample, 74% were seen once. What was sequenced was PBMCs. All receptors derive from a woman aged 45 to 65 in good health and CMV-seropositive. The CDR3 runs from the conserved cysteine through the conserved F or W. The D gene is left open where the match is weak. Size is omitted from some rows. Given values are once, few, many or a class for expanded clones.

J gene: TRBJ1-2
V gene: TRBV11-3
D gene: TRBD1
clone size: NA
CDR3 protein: CASSSFFPGQGLDYGYTF
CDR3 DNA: TGTGCCAGCAGCTCATTTTTCCCGGGACAGGGGTTGGACTATGGCTACACCTTC

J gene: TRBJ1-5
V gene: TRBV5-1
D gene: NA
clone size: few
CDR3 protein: CASSQDFGDQPQHF
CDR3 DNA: TGCGCCAGCAGCCAAGACTTTGGAGATCAGCCCCAGCATTTT

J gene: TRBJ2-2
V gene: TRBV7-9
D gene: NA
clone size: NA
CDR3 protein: CASSLALGGNTGELFF
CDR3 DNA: TGTGCCAGCAGCTTAGCGCTTGGAGGGAACACCGGGGAGCTGTTTTTT

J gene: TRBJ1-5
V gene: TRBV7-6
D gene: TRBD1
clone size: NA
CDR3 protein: CASSFGQGIEPQHF
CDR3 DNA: TGTGCCAGCAGCTTCGGACAGGGCATAGAGCCCCAGCATTTT

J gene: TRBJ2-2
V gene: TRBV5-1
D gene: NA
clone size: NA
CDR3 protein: CASSSGGSTGELFF
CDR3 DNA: TGCGCCAGCTCCTCTGGGGGCTCGACCGGGGAGCTGTTTTTT

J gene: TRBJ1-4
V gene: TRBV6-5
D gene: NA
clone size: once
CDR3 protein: CASSPGQSEKLFF
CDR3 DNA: TGTGCCAGCAGCCCCGGACAGAGCGAAAAACTGTTTTTT

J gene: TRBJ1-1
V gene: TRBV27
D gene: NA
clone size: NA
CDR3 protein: CASSPQINTEAFF
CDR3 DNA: TGTGCCAGCAGTCCGCAGATAAACACTGAAGCTTTCTTT

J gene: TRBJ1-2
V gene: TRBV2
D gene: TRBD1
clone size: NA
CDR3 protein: CASSPDRVYGYTF
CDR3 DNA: TGTGCCAGCAGTCCAGACAGGGTCTATGGCTACACCTTC

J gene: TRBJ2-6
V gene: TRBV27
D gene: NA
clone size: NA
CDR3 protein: CASSLQGYGANVLTF
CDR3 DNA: TGTGCCAGCAGTTTACAGGGGTACGGGGCCAACGTCCTGACTTTC

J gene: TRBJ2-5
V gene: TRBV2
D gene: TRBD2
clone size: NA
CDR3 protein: CASSSLAGGQETQYF
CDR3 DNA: TGTGCCAGCAGTTCCCTAGCGGGGGGCCAAGAGACCCAGTACTTC

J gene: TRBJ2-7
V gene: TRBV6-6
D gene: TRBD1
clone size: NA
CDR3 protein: CASSYAGTGSEQYF
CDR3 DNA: TGTGCCAGCAGTTACGCAGGGACAGGGAGCGAGCAGTACTTC

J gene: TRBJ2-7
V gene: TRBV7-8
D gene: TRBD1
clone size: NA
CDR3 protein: CASSLPGQSSYEQYF
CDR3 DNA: TGTGCCAGCAGCTTACCGGGACAGAGCTCCTACGAGCAGTACTTC

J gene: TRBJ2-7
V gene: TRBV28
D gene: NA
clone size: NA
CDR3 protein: CASSSRGEQYF
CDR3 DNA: TGTGCCAGCAGTTCCCGAGGAGAGCAGTACTTC

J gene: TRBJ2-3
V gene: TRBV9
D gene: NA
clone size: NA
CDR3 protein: CASGGPGVGGGHTDTQYF
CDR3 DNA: TGTGCCAGCGGCGGACCTGGGGTAGGGGGGGGACACACAGATACGCAGTATTTT

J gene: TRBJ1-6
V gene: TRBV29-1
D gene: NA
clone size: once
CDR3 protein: CSVGQAYNSPLHF
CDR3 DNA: TGCAGCGTTGGACAGGCTTATAATTCACCCCTCCACTTT

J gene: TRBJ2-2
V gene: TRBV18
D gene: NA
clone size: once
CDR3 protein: CASSPSGDGELFF
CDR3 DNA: TGTGCCAGCTCACCATCGGGAGACGGGGAGCTGTTTTTT

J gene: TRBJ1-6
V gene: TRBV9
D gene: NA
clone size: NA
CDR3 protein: CASSVHRVPGPLHF
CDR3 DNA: TGTGCCAGCAGCGTTCACAGGGTTCCCGGGCCCCTCCACTTT

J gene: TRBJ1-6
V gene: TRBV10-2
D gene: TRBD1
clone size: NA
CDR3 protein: CASRTGQVSPLHF
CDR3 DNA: TGCGCCAGCAGAACGGGACAGGTCTCACCCCTCCACTTT

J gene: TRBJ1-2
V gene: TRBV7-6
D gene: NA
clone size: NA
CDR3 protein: CASSLRGASYGYTF
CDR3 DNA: TGTGCCAGCAGCTTGCGGGGGGCTAGCTATGGCTACACCTTC

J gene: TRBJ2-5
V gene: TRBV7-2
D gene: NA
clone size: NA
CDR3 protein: CASSTSVAPRETQYF
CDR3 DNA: TGTGCCAGCAGCACGTCGGTAGCCCCCCGGGAGACCCAGTACTTC

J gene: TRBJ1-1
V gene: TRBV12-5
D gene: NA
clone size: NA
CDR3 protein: CASGSRGGLEAFF
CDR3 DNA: TGTGCTAGTGGTTCCCGGGGAGGCTTGGAAGCTTTCTTT

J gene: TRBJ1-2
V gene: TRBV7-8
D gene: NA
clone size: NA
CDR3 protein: CASSLVRQTSYGYTF
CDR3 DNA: TGTGCCAGCAGCTTAGTTAGGCAAACTAGCTATGGCTACACCTTC

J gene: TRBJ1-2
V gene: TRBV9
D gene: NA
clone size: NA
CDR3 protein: CASSPGGGGRDGYTF
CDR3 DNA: TGTGCCAGCAGTCCAGGAGGGGGGGGGCGCGATGGCTACACCTTC